The 32 T cell receptor beta chains in this list originate from one sample, sequenced in a study of blood T cell repertoires in COVID-19. Sequenced by immunoSEQ multiplex PCR; TCRdb stores in-frame clones only, minus some. The sample consists of a few hundred thousand clones, 70% to 90% of them appearing once. The sample comprised PBMCs or T cells enriched from blood (not recorded which). The receptors were gathered from a man between 25 and 39 years old who had recovered from COVID-19.

The CDR3 DNA reads TGTGCCAGCAGCCCTACTAGCGGGGGGACGAACACCGGGGAGCTGTTTTTT. Translated, it gives CASSPTSGGTNTGELFF. The chain recombines TRBV25-1 with TRBJ2-2; 12 bases fit TRBD2. This CDR3 region has 17 residues. The trim removed 6 bases at V and 0 bases at J, leaving 5 bases unmatched. Germline CDR1 is MGHDK and CDR2 is SYGVNS.

The J gene is TRBJ1-1, the V gene TRBV5-1; TRBD1 is a possible D gene (5 bases). CDR3 length: 17 residues. Germline V CDR1 and CDR2: SGHRS, YFSETQ. The germline V and J ends were trimmed by 4 bases and 0 bases, with 19 bases remaining between them. The CDR3, as DNA: TGCGCCAGCAGCCCTAGCTCAACGGGGGTCATGAACACTGAAGCTTTCTTT. This sequence encodes CASSPSSTGVMNTEAFF.

The sample holds one count of this clone. V and J are TRBV6-1 and TRBJ1-3, with 9 bases fitting TRBD1. Trimming took 3 bases from V and 3 from J; bases not matched to a gene: 3. CDR1 is MNHNS, CDR2 SASEGT, per germline. The CDR3 runs 15 residues. The CDR3 is CASSEQDRGGNTIYF. The CDR3 region has the DNA TGTGCCAGCAGTGAGCAGGACAGGGGTGGAAACACCATATATTTT.

The gene calls are TRBV5-6 and TRBJ2-5; no reliable D call. Deletions cut 4 bases from V and 1 base from J, with 11 bases between. This CDR3 contains 14 residues. The germline V gene has CDR1 SGHDT and CDR2 YYEEEE. The CDR3 nucleotides are TGTGCCAGCAGCCCACAGAGTTTCCAAGAGACCCAGTACTTC. Its protein product is CASSPQSFQETQYF.

This clone was found once. In DNA form, the CDR3 reads TGTGCCAGCAGCCATTCCCTAGCGGCCTCCTACAATGAGCAGTTCTTC. This encodes CASSHSLAASYNEQFF. This chain links TRBV4-2 with TRBJ2-1, with TRBD2 identical over 7 bases. Germline trimming cut 3 bases from V and 0 bases from J; bases unmatched to any gene: 5. CDR3 size: 16 residues. Germline CDR1 is LGHNA and CDR2 is YNFKEQ.

J is TRBJ2-2 and V is TRBV5-4, with 12 bases aligning to TRBD2. In germline, CDR1 is SGHNT, CDR2 YYREEE (reference sequence). The CDR3 length is 17 residues. Trimming removed 4 bases from V and 3 bases from J; junction bases left unmatched: 7. CDR3 loop: CASSLGTSGPDTGELFF. DNA for the CDR3: TGTGCCAGCAGCCTTGGGACTAGCGGGCCAGACACCGGGGAGCTGTTTTTT.

The chain uses TRBV12-3 or TRBV12-4 and TRBJ1-1, with TRBD1 identical over 8 bases. This CDR3 comprises 13 residues. V was clipped by 3 bases and J by 5 bases; unmatched bases: 2. The DNA of the CDR3 is TGTGCCAGCAGTTTTAACAGGGGGACTGAAGCTTTCTTT. Its protein is CASSFNRGTEAFF.

This clone rates as medium-sized. The chain combines TRBV25-1 with TRBJ1-2, with D tentatively TRBD1 (6 bases). CDR1 and CDR2 from the germline V gene are MGHDK and SYGVNS. Between the trimmed V and J ends, which lost 7 bases and 7 bases, there was a span of 16 bases. There are 13 residues in the CDR3. Here the CDR3 reads CASTPGGGTGYTF. DNA of the CDR3: TGTGCCAGCACCCCCGGGGGGGGCACTGGCTACACCTTC.

Ten or more counts support this clone. This chain links TRBV12-3 or TRBV12-4 with TRBJ2-2; 10 nucleotides agree with TRBD1. The CDR3 runs to 12 residues. The V gene end was trimmed by 3 bases and the J gene end by 15 bases; junction bases not matched to a gene: 4. In DNA, the CDR3 is TGTGCCAGCAGTTTTGGGGACAGGGGATTGTTTTTT. Encoded protein: CASSFGDRGLFF.

The chain uses TRBV11-1 and TRBJ2-5, with no clear D. Germline CDR1 SGHAT, CDR2 FQDESV (reference sequence). The V and J ends lost 5 bases and 6 bases respectively, with 22 bases between them. The CDR3 extends over 16 amino acids. The chain's CDR3 is CASSPTRLERGKTQYF. The CDR3 nucleotides are TGTGCCAGCAGCCCGACCCGGTTGGAGCGCGGAAAGACCCAGTACTTC. The variable domain in full, completed from reference TRBV11-1 and TRBJ2-5, reads EAEVAQSPRYKITEKSQAVAFWCDPISGHATLYWYRQILGQGPELLVQFQDESVVDDSQLPKDRFSAERLKGVDSTLKIQPAELGDSAMYLCASSPTRLERGKTQYFGPGTRLLVL.

The chain combines TRBV6-5 with TRBJ2-7; 7 positions agree with TRBD2. CDR3 size: 15 residues. The V gene end was trimmed by 4 bases and the J gene end by 0 bases; junction bases not matched to a gene: 6. The V gene's germline CDR1 is MNHEY and CDR2 SVGAGI. The CDR3 sequence is CASSSRGNPSYEQYF. The CDR3, as DNA: TGTGCCAGCAGTTCGCGGGGGAACCCCTCCTACGAGCAGTACTTC.

The V gene is TRBV11-2, the J gene TRBJ2-7; no clear D. Trimming left V 0 bases short and J 2 bases short, with 5 bases between. The V gene's germline CDR1 is SGHAT and CDR2 FQNNGV. The CDR3 runs 13 residues. The CDR3 DNA reads as TGTGCCAGCAGCTTAGATGGCACCTACGAGCAGTACTTC. Translation: CASSLDGTYEQYF.

This clone was found once. The V and J genes are TRBV7-2 and TRBJ2-7; D is unclear. This CDR3 has 11 amino acids. Germline V gives CDR1 SGHTA, CDR2 FQGNSA. Trimming took off 5 bases at V and 4 bases at J, with 6 bases between the two ends. The CDR3 DNA reads as TGTGCCAGCAGCCAGCGATACGAGCAGTACTTC. Its protein is CASSQRYEQYF.

This chain joins TRBV5-6 and TRBJ2-7, with 11 bases fitting TRBD1. The length of the CDR3 is 14 residues. Germline V lookup: CDR1 SGHDT, CDR2 YYEEEE. V trimming: 4 bases; J trimming: 6 bases; junction bases outside the gene matches: 6. The CDR3: CASSGRTGGPEQYF. Here the CDR3 DNA reads TGTGCCAGCAGCGGCCGGACAGGGGGCCCCGAGCAGTACTTC.

This clone is a singleton in its sample. The chain joins TRBV15 to TRBJ2-3; D is possibly TRBD1 (6 bases). This CDR3 contains 13 residues. V dropped 9 bases and J dropped 1 base, with 11 bases sitting between them. Germline CDR1 is LNHNV and CDR2 is YYDKDF (reference sequence). The CDR3 is CATEQGGTDTQYF. The CDR3 region has the DNA TGTGCCACAGAACAGGGAGGCACAGATACGCAGTATTTT.

This sequence joins TRBV9 and TRBJ2-5, with 7 positions matching TRBD2. This CDR3 is built from 16 residues. Germline trimming cut 3 bases from V and 5 bases from J; bases unmatched to any gene: 13. Germline CDR1 and CDR2: SGDLS and YYNGEE. The CDR3 sequence is CASSAGSRGSGETQYF. In DNA form, the CDR3 reads TGTGCCAGCAGCGCCGGATCCCGGGGTAGCGGGGAGACCCAGTACTTC.

The gene calls are TRBV10-3 and TRBJ1-5; D call uncertain. V gave up 6 bases and J gave up 0 bases, with 6 bases separating them. The CDR3 is 13 residues long. Germline V gives CDR1 ENHRY, CDR2 SYGVKD. CDR3 sequence: CAIRADSNQPQHF. The CDR3 DNA follows: TGTGCCATCAGAGCGGATAGCAATCAGCCCCAGCATTTT.

There are a few counts of this clone. This chain connects TRBV5-5 to TRBJ1-3; the D gene is possibly TRBD1 (5 bases). CDR1 and CDR2 from the germline V gene are SGHKS and YYEKEE (reference sequence). V was shortened by 2 bases and J by 0 bases, with 9 bases between the two germline ends. The CDR3 runs to 15 residues. This chain's CDR3 is CASSFQGSSGNTIYF. The CDR3 DNA reads as TGTGCCAGCAGCTTTCAGGGCTCCTCTGGAAACACCATATATTTT.

The chain joins TRBV29-1 to TRBJ2-3; no firm D call. V was clipped by 7 bases and J by 2 bases, with 10 bases between them. Per the germline V gene, CDR1 is SQVTM and CDR2 is ANQGSEA. This CDR3 has 12 amino acids. The CDR3 is CSAQEDTDTQYF. Written as DNA, the CDR3 is TGCAGCGCCCAAGAGGACACAGATACGCAGTATTTT.

The V and J genes are TRBV15 and TRBJ1-1; D not certain. V was trimmed by 3 bases and J by 3 bases, leaving 11 bases between them. Germline assignment: CDR1 LNHNV and CDR2 YYDKDF (reference sequence). The CDR3 runs to 14 residues. CDR3 bases: TGTGCCACCAGCAGCAGAGGGAGGGACACTGAAGCTTTCTTT. Amino acid sequence: CATSSRGRDTEAFF. Supplemented by reference TRBV15 and TRBJ1-1, the full variable domain reads DAMVIQNPRYQVTQFGKPVTLSCSQTLNHNVMYWYQQKSSQAPKLLFHYYDKDFNNEADTPDNFQSRRPNTSFCFLDIRSPGLGDTAMYLCATSSRGRDTEAFFGQGTRLTVV.

This clone appeared a single time. Other DNA sequences in this sample translate to the same CDR3. The J gene is TRBJ1-2, the V gene TRBV19, with 10 bases aligning to TRBD1. The germline CDR1 and CDR2 sequences are LNHDA and SQIVND (reference sequence). The junction had 3 bases not matched to a gene; V was cut back by 4 bases and J by 7 bases. CDR3 length: 13 residues. CDR3 sequence reads: CASSTTGGGGYTF. The CDR3 bases are TGTGCCAGTAGTACGACAGGGGGCGGTGGCTACACCTTC. Using reference TRBV19 and TRBJ1-2 for the parts outside the CDR3, the full variable domain is DGGITQSPKYLFRKEGQNVTLSCEQNLNHDAMYWYRQDPGQGLRLIYYSQIVNDFQKGDIAEGYSVSREKKESFPLTVTSAQKNPTAFYLCASSTTGGGGYTFGSGTRLTVV.

V and J are TRBV4-1 and TRBJ2-3; 7 bases line up with TRBD2. Trimming cost V 1 base and J 2 bases; bases outside gene matches: 6. This CDR3 spans 16 amino acids. In germline, CDR1 is MGHRA, CDR2 YSYEKL. This CDR3 reads CASSQVGAGVTDTQYF. In DNA form, the CDR3 reads TGCGCCAGCAGCCAAGTAGGGGCGGGGGTCACAGATACGCAGTATTTT.

The gene calls are TRBV7-2 and TRBJ1-2; 7 bases match TRBD1. J lost 3 bases, V lost 5 bases, and 3 bases had no gene match. This CDR3 comprises 13 residues. The germline CDR1 and CDR2 sequences are SGHTA and FQGNSA. The CDR3 nucleotides are TGTGCCAGCAGCCCGCAGGGGGACTATGGCTACACCTTC. This sequence encodes CASSPQGDYGYTF.

V gene TRBV5-1 combines with J gene TRBJ1-1; unclear D gene. The CDR3 totals 14 residues. CDR1 is SGHRS, CDR2 YFSETQ, per germline. V was shortened by 4 bases and J by 4 bases, with 14 bases between the two germline ends. The CDR3 is CASSGSVGSTEAFF. DNA of the CDR3: TGCGCCAGCAGCGGGTCGGTGGGGAGCACTGAAGCTTTCTTT.

The chain combines TRBV29-1 with TRBJ2-5, with 9 bases matching TRBD2. CDR1 and CDR2 (germline): SQVTM, ANQGSEA. Trimming took 7 bases from V and 4 from J; bases not matched to a gene: 7. The CDR3 has 13 amino acids. The CDR3 here is CSALRGGPETQYF. DNA for the CDR3: TGCAGCGCCCTGCGGGGGGGCCCAGAGACCCAGTACTTC. Together with reference TRBV29-1 and TRBJ2-5, the CDR3 gives the full variable domain: SAVISQKPSRDICQRGTSLTIQCQVDSQVTMMFWYRQQPGQSLTLIATANQGSEATYESGFVIDKFPISRPNLTFSTLTVSNMSPEDSSIYLCSALRGGPETQYFGPGTRLLVL.

This chain joins TRBV2 and TRBJ1-2, with D possibly being TRBD1 (6 bases). CDR3 length: 14 amino acids. Trimming removed 6 bases from V and 1 base from J, with 12 bases in between. CDR1 and CDR2 (germline): SNHLY, FYNNEI. CDR3 nucleotides: TGTGCCAGCAGAAGGACAGCCAATAACTATGGCTACACCTTC. Residues: CASRRTANNYGYTF.

This clone is a singleton in its sample. CDR3 in DNA: TGTGCCAGCAGTGAATTGAAGGGGGCACATTCACCCCTCCACTTT. As protein: CASSELKGAHSPLHF. The V gene is TRBV6-1, the J gene TRBJ1-6, with TRBD1 matching over 7 bases. The CDR3 contains 15 residues. The junction had 6 bases not matched to a gene; V was cut back by 2 bases and J by 8 bases. From germline, CDR1 is MNHNS and CDR2 SASEGT.

The V and J genes are TRBV6-1 and TRBJ1-2, with D maybe TRBD1 (5 bases). This CDR3 contains 11 residues. Germline assignment: CDR1 MNHNS and CDR2 SASEGT. The germline V and J ends were trimmed by 3 bases and 10 bases, with 9 bases remaining between them. The DNA for the CDR3 is TGTGCCAGCAGTGACAGGACAATCTACACCTTC. It translates to CASSDRTIYTF.

The rearrangement joins TRBV7-9 to TRBJ2-1; D gene unclear. CDR1 and CDR2 from the germline V gene are SEHNR and FQNEAQ (reference sequence). The CDR3 is 15 amino acids. Trimming stripped 7 bases from V and 7 bases from J, with 20 bases between. CDR3 DNA sequence: TGTGCCAGCATCCTTTCCCCCCAGCGAAAAAATGAGCAGTTCTTC. This encodes CASILSPQRKNEQFF.

The V gene is TRBV2, the J gene TRBJ1-1; D ambiguous. The CDR3 extends over 13 amino acids. Germline V CDR1 and CDR2: SNHLY, FYNNEI. Trimming cost V 8 bases and J 5 bases, with 15 bases left between them. The CDR3 reads CASRPTPGTEAFF. As DNA, the CDR3 is TGTGCCAGCCGACCCACCCCGGGGACTGAAGCTTTCTTT.

The V gene is TRBV4-1, the J gene TRBJ1-6; TRBD1 agrees at 10 bases. Looked up from germline, CDR1 is MGHRA and CDR2 is YSYEKL. This CDR3 spans 16 amino acids. The V and J ends lost 0 bases and 7 bases, in that order; junction bases with no gene match: 3. CDR3 nucleotides: TGCGCCAGCAGCCAAGATGGGGACAGGGGAAATTCACCCCTCCACTTT. Translation: CASSQDGDRGNSPLHF.

The chain is built from TRBV3-1 (or the pseudogene TRBV3-2) and TRBJ1-2; perhaps TRBD1 as D (6 bases). Germline assignment: CDR1 LGHDT and CDR2 YNNKEL (reference sequence). The CDR3 covers 14 residues. With 2 bases removed from V and 7 bases from J, the gap between germline ends came to 14 bases. The CDR3 DNA sequence: TGTGCCAGCAGCCAAACGTACAGGGACGTTGGCTACACCTTC. Translation: CASSQTYRDVGYTF.